Presented here are 26 T cell receptor beta chains from one specimen sequenced in a study of T cells in Graves' hyperthyroidism and ophthalmopathy. Amplification of TCR beta CDR3 regions used RNA as the template. Initially, a first-round RT-PCR of the TCR CDR3 employed the HTBI primer set. One entry per CDR3 protein, called by TCRdb with MiXCR from the multiplex PCR reads. The sample includes some 350,000 distinct CDR3 sequences, about 16% of them seen just once. Sequencing was performed on blood. These receptors all come from a woman in her sixties or seventies with Graves' ophthalmopathy.

This clonotype was seen ten or more times. V gene TRBV20-1 combines with J gene TRBJ2-7; unclear D gene. Per the germline V gene, CDR1 is DFQATT and CDR2 is SNEGSKA (reference sequence). V lost 6 bases and J lost 2, with 14 bases in between. This CDR3 contains 13 residues. The CDR3 bases are TGCAGTGCGACGATCAGGTTTCCCTACGAGCAGTACTTC. This encodes CSATIRFPYEQYF.

This clonotype was counted many times. The J gene is TRBJ2-3, the V gene TRBV30, with 12 bases lining up with TRBD2. The CDR3 consists of 14 residues. CDR1 GTSNPN and CDR2 SVGIG come from the germline V gene (reference sequence). The ends lost 5 bases at V and 5 bases at J; junction bases unmatched: 5. The CDR3 loop is CAWLAGGPIDTQYF. In DNA form, the CDR3 reads TGTGCCTGGCTAGCGGGAGGGCCTATAGATACGCAGTATTTT. Drawing the rest from reference TRBV30 and TRBJ2-3, the complete variable domain is SQTIHQWPATLVQPVGSPLSLECTVEGTSNPNLYWYRQAAGRGLQLLFYSVGIGQISSEVPQNLSASRPQDRQFILSSKKLLLSDSGFYLCAWLAGGPIDTQYFGPGTRLTVL.

The J gene is TRBJ2-7, the V gene TRBV6-1; TRBD2 is a possible D gene (6 bases). From germline, CDR1 is MNHNS and CDR2 SASEGT. This CDR3 spans 17 amino acids. The V gene lost 0 bases and the J gene lost 2 bases, with 17 bases spanning the gap. For the CDR3, the DNA is TGTGCCAGCAGTGAAGCGGGTTGGGCGGGAACCACCTACGAGCAGTACTTC. It translates to CASSEAGWAGTTYEQYF.

A note on this clonotype: A much larger clone differs by one base, so this may be a read error. The genes are TRBV6-2 or TRBV6-3 and TRBJ2-3; TRBD2 is a possible D gene (5 bases). The V end lost 0 bases, the J end lost 1 base, and 17 bases lay between the germline ends. Germline-derived CDR1 and CDR2 are MNHEY and SVGEGT. CDR3 length equals 18 residues. The DNA for the CDR3 is TGTGCCAGCAGTTACTCCCGGGGTCGAGGGCAAGGCACAGATACGCAGTATTTT. Translated, it gives CASSYSRGRGQGTDTQYF.

The genes are TRBV7-9 and TRBJ2-7; TRBD2 is a possible D gene (5 bases). The CDR3 runs 13 residues. Germline V CDR1 and CDR2: SEHNR, FQNEAQ (reference sequence). Trimming took off 4 bases at V and 4 bases at J, with 11 bases between the two ends. CDR3 in DNA: TGTGCCAGCAGCTCGGAGACGGGATACGAGCAGTACTTC. Translated: CASSSETGYEQYF.

This clonotype was observed a handful of times. The J gene is TRBJ2-3, the V gene TRBV5-1; the D is unclear. This CDR3 region has 13 residues. V lost 6 bases and J 7 bases, leaving 15 bases between the germline ends. CDR1 is SGHRS, CDR2 YFSETQ, per germline. The CDR3 loop reads CASIKPETNTQYF. Here the CDR3 DNA reads TGCGCCAGCATCAAACCCGAGACCAATACGCAGTATTTT.

There are many counts of this clonotype. The chain employs TRBV12-3 or TRBV12-4 and TRBJ2-1; the D call may be TRBD1 or TRBD2 (5 bases each). This CDR3 is built from 14 residues. V lost 2 bases, J lost 7 bases, and 12 bases lay in between. CDR3: CASSLLGGGNEQFF. In DNA, the CDR3 is TGTGCCAGCAGTTTACTTGGGGGTGGGAATGAGCAGTTCTTC.

V usage is TRBV6-1 and J usage is TRBJ2-3, with D perhaps TRBD1 or TRBD2 (5 bases each). The V end lost 8 bases, the J end lost 1 base, and 16 bases lay between the germline ends. This CDR3 region has 15 residues. Germline CDR1 reads MNHNS; CDR2 reads SASEGT. CDR3 in amino acids: CASSTRGTRTDTQYF. The CDR3 DNA reads TGTGCCAGCTCCACGAGGGGAACACGCACAGATACGCAGTATTTT.

This clonotype was observed many times. The chain joins TRBV28 to TRBJ1-1; D uncertain. Trimming stripped 3 bases from V and 10 bases from J, with 12 bases between. There are 12 residues in the CDR3. From germline, CDR1 is MDHEN and CDR2 SYDVKM. The CDR3, as DNA: TGTGCCAGCAGTTTTAATAAAGGTGGAGCTTTCTTT. Protein product: CASSFNKGGAFF.

There are a few counts of this clonotype. The CDR3 DNA follows: TGCAGTGCCTCCAGACCGACGTGGGAGGAACAAGAGACCCAGTACTTC. It is translated as CSASRPTWEEQETQYF. The chain links TRBV20-1 to TRBJ2-5; a weak D match, TRBD2 (6 bases). This CDR3 is 16 amino acids long. V shed 6 bases and J shed 2 bases, with 22 bases lying between them. Germline V gene lookup returns CDR1 DFQATT and CDR2 SNEGSKA (reference sequence).

This clonotype was seen ten or more times. The chain carries TRBV27 and TRBJ1-2; no clear D gene. The ends were cut back, 8 bases at V and 1 base at J, with 14 bases in the middle. CDR3 length equals 14 residues. Germline lookup yields CDR1 MNHEY and CDR2 SMNVEV (reference sequence). CDR3 protein: CASRGRTNNYGYTF. CDR3 DNA: TGTGCCAGCCGCGGACGGACCAATAACTATGGCTACACCTTC.

This clonotype occurred many times. The chain is built from TRBV3-1 and TRBJ2-5; 14 nucleotides line up with TRBD2. The ends lost 3 bases at V and 6 bases at J; junction bases unmatched: 9. CDR1 and CDR2 from the germline V gene are LGHDT and YNNKEL (reference sequence). CDR3 length equals 17 residues. CDR3 DNA sequence: TGTGCCAGCAGCCACGGACCCGGGACTAGCGGGAGTCAGACCCAGTACTTC. Protein: CASSHGPGTSGSQTQYF.

This clonotype was counted at least ten times. This rearrangement joins TRBV30 to TRBJ2-2; TRBD2 matches 8 bases. Trimming took 2 bases from V and 6 from J; bases not matched to a gene: 5. Germline V CDR1 and CDR2: GTSNPN, SVGIG (reference sequence). The CDR3 covers 14 residues. CDR3 in DNA: TGTGCCTGGAGTAGGCTAGCGGGCGCCGGGGAGCTGTTTTTT. Translated: CAWSRLAGAGELFF.

V is TRBV5-1 and J is TRBJ1-1; 9 positions agree with TRBD1. CDR1 is SGHRS, CDR2 YFSETQ, per germline. This CDR3 region has 16 residues. The trim removed 0 bases at V and 1 base at J, leaving 4 bases unmatched. CDR3: CASSLGDRVTNTEAFF. CDR3 DNA sequence: TGCGCCAGCAGCTTGGGGGACAGGGTAACGAACACTGAAGCTTTCTTT.

This rearrangement joins TRBV5-1 to TRBJ2-3; D uncertain. The CDR3 is 15 residues long. Looked up from germline, CDR1 is SGHRS and CDR2 is YFSETQ. V was trimmed by 0 bases and J by 1 base, leaving 9 bases between them. DNA of the CDR3: TGCGCCAGCAGCTTGGAACCACGGGGCACAGATACGCAGTATTTT. Residues: CASSLEPRGTDTQYF.

This clonotype was seen ten or more times. The chain links TRBV28 to TRBJ2-2, with D possibly matching TRBD1 (5 bases). The CDR3 is 15 amino acids. V lost 8 bases, J lost 7 bases, and 20 bases lay in between. The V gene's germline CDR1 is MDHEN and CDR2 SYDVKM. The CDR3 loop is CASCAQGNKIGELFF. The CDR3 DNA sequence: TGTGCCAGCTGCGCCCAGGGAAATAAGATCGGGGAGCTGTTTTTT. The whole variable domain, remainder taken from reference TRBV28 and TRBJ2-2, is DVKVTQSSRYLVKRTGEKVFLECVQDMDHENMFWYRQDPGLGLRLIYFSYDVKMKEKGDIPEGYSVSREKKERFSLILESASTNQTSMYLCASCAQGNKIGELFFGEGSRLTVL.

This clonotype was seen ten or more times. CDR3 protein: CASSPRSRASTDTQYF. The DNA for the CDR3 is TGTGCCAGCAGCCCCCGGTCCAGGGCGAGCACAGATACGCAGTATTTT. V usage is TRBV13 and J usage is TRBJ2-3, with D possibly TRBD1 on 5 matching bases. Germline V gene lookup returns CDR1 PRHDT and CDR2 FYEKMQ (reference sequence). Trimming cost V 5 bases and J 0 bases, with 15 bases left between them. CDR3 size: 16 residues.

This clonotype has a count of ten or more. The V gene is TRBV5-1, the J gene TRBJ2-3, with 7 bases fitting TRBD2. The CDR3 consists of 16 residues. Germline lookup yields CDR1 SGHRS and CDR2 YFSETQ. J gave up 2 bases and V 6 bases, and 12 bases lay outside the gene matches. CDR3 nucleotide sequence: TGCGCCAGCACCCCGGGGGTAGCGGGCCCCACAGATACGCAGTATTTT. Its translation: CASTPGVAGPTDTQYF.

This clonotype occurred many times. The rearrangement links TRBV6-1 to TRBJ1-1; the D is unclear. CDR1 is MNHNS and CDR2 is SASEGT in the germline V gene. The CDR3 is 13 amino acids. V shed 7 bases and J shed 0 bases, with 9 bases lying between them. CDR3 coding DNA: TGTGCCAGCACCTCACACCTGAACACTGAAGCTTTCTTT. Translation gives CASTSHLNTEAFF.

This clonotype has a count of ten or more. This rearrangement joins TRBV27 to TRBJ2-2, with 12 bases identical to TRBD2. The CDR3 loop spans 19 amino acids. The junction had 12 bases not matched to a gene; V was cut back by 5 bases and J by 2 bases. Germline CDR1 and CDR2: MNHEY and SMNVEV (reference sequence). CDR3 nucleotides: TGTGCCAGCAGTCTAAGGCTAGCGGGGGGGCGACAAAACACCGGGGAGCTGTTTTTT. Amino acids: CASSLRLAGGRQNTGELFF.

This clonotype was seen only a few times. This chain joins TRBV7-8 and TRBJ2-7; TRBD2 might be the D (5 bases). CDR3 size: 14 residues. Germline CDR1 reads SGHVS; CDR2 reads FQNEAQ. Trimming took 5 bases from V and 6 from J, leaving 17 bases between them. The CDR3 coding sequence is TGTGCCAGCAGCCATCCACGGGGTCGGGGCGAGCAGTACTTC. This translates into CASSHPRGRGEQYF.

Ten or more counts support this clonotype. V gene TRBV29-1 combines with J gene TRBJ2-3, with 11 bases that match TRBD2. The V segment lost 8 bases and the J segment 1 base; nucleotides outside the gene matches: 8. This CDR3 comprises 15 residues. The germline V gene has CDR1 SQVTM and CDR2 ANQGSEA. This CDR3 reads CSTSGTSGRTDTQYF. The CDR3 DNA is TGCAGCACGTCCGGGACTAGCGGTCGCACAGATACGCAGTATTTT.

The chain is built from TRBV20-1 and TRBJ2-7; D gene unclear. This CDR3 has 11 residues. Germline-derived CDR1 and CDR2 are DFQATT and SNEGSKA (reference sequence). Between the trimmed V and J ends, which lost 6 bases and 4 bases, there was a span of 10 bases. CDR3 in DNA: TGCAGTGCCATTAATCGTTACGAGCAGTACTTC. Protein product: CSAINRYEQYF.

The V gene is TRBV19, the J gene TRBJ2-7; D uncertain. V was pared by 6 bases and J by 0 bases, with 12 bases between. Germline-derived CDR1 and CDR2 are LNHDA and SQIVND (reference sequence). The CDR3 covers 14 residues. CDR3 sequence: CASSRAWDSYEQYF. The CDR3 DNA follows: TGTGCCAGTAGCCGTGCGTGGGACTCCTACGAGCAGTACTTC.

Ten or more counts support this clonotype. This chain connects TRBV20-1 to TRBJ2-7, with D maybe TRBD1 (5 bases). Trimming took 0 bases from V and 4 from J, leaving 10 bases between them. Germline V lookup: CDR1 DFQATT, CDR2 SNEGSKA (reference sequence). The CDR3 has 13 residues. The CDR3 DNA is TGCAGTGCTAGAGATGGCAGGGTATACGAGCAGTACTTC. Translation: CSARDGRVYEQYF.

The genes are TRBV5-1 and TRBJ2-1; 14 bases match TRBD2. Looked up from germline, CDR1 is SGHRS and CDR2 is YFSETQ. J was trimmed by 1 base and V by 2 bases; bases with no gene match: 5. CDR3 length: 18 amino acids. Here the CDR3 reads CASSFTGTSGGSYNEQFF. CDR3 in DNA: TGCGCCAGCAGCTTTACCGGGACTAGCGGGGGTTCCTACAATGAGCAGTTCTTC.